This is a list of T cell receptor beta chains from one sample in a study of T cell repertoires in cytomegalovirus infection. No antigen has been assigned to these receptors. TCRdb ran MiXCR on the reads and lists one entry per CDR3 protein. This sample has roughly 990,000 distinct CDR3 sequences; 30% to 40% occur once, and the top ten carry over 10%. This specimen consisted of cultured CD8+ T cells from PBMCs, obtained from culture after CMV antigen stimulation. These receptors came from a human donor in good health (CMV status not recorded). Some clones in this sample may be carry-over from other donors' samples. The CDR3 runs from the conserved cysteine through the conserved F or W. A D gene is named only where the DNA matches it firmly. A row's size may be missing; if present it is once, few, many or a size class.

v_gene	abundance	j_gene	d_gene	CDR3aa	CDR3nt
TRBV20-1	many	TRBJ1-6	-	CSARDARTYNSPLHF	TGCAGTGCTAGAGACGCCAGAACCTATAATTCACCCCTCCACTTT
TRBV20-1	-	TRBJ2-3	TRBD2	CSGLAGPDTQYF	TGCAGCGGACTAGCGGGGCCAGATACGCAGTATTTT
TRBV2	few	TRBJ1-2	-	CASSDRRRENYGYTF	TGTGCCAGCAGTGATCGCCGCAGGGAGAACTATGGCTACACCTTC
TRBV6-6	few	TRBJ1-1	TRBD1	CASSLTGGSSRAFF	TGTGCCAGCAGCTTAACAGGGGGATCAAGTCGAGCTTTCTTT
TRBV27	many	TRBJ1-1	-	CASSFYGGLDTEAFF	TGTGCCAGCAGTTTTTACGGGGGGCTCGACACTGAAGCTTTCTTT
TRBV7-9	many	TRBJ2-3	-	CASSFRQVTDTQYF	TGTGCCAGCAGCTTTAGACAGGTCACAGATACGCAGTATTTT
TRBV27	few	TRBJ2-1	-	CASSFGVWSSYNEQFF	TGTGCCAGCAGTTTCGGGGTTTGGAGCTCCTACAATGAGCAGTTCTTC
TRBV9	-	TRBJ2-1	-	CASSLLGAGLLDEQFF	TGTGCCAGCAGCCTCTTAGGGGCAGGGTTATTGGATGAGCAGTTCTTC
TRBV7-6	-	TRBJ2-7	-	CASSSTSTDEQYF	TGTGCCAGCAGCTCCACTTCGACGGACGAGCAGTACTTC
TRBV19	-	TRBJ2-2	-	CASSPWGLTNTGELFF	TGTGCCAGTAGTCCTTGGGGCTTAACGAACACCGGGGAGCTGTTTTTT
TRBV2	-	TRBJ2-1	TRBD2	CASSEKRGNLYNEQFF	TGTGCCAGCAGTGAAAAGCGGGGGAACCTATACAATGAGCAGTTCTTC
TRBV10-3	-	TRBJ2-3	-	CAIRTGKDTQYF	TGTGCCATCAGAACAGGGAAAGATACGCAGTATTTT
TRBV4-1	-	TRBJ2-3	-	CASSPWGLEDTQYF	TGCGCCAGCAGTCCCTGGGGGCTTGAAGATACGCAGTATTTT
TRBV27	-	TRBJ1-4	-	CASRGNRTSLNEKLFF	TGTGCCAGCAGGGGTAATCGGACATCCTTAAATGAAAAACTGTTTTTT
TRBV7-4	-	TRBJ2-7	-	CASSLASASWGYEQYF	TGTGCCAGCAGCTTAGCGAGCGCCTCGTGGGGCTACGAGCAGTACTTC
TRBV12-3/TRBV12-4	-	TRBJ2-2	-	CASSFFREPAVNTGELFF	TGTGCCAGCAGTTTCTTCCGTGAGCCTGCTGTCAACACCGGGGAGCTGTTTTTT
TRBV20-1	few	TRBJ1-1	-	CSAITVNTEAFF	TGCAGTGCTATAACAGTGAACACTGAAGCTTTCTTT
TRBV6-1	few	TRBJ1-1	-	CASSEYEGTEAFF	TGTGCCAGCAGTGAATACGAAGGGACTGAAGCTTTCTTT
TRBV19	few	TRBJ1-1	-	CASSIWAEPNTEAFF	TGTGCCAGTAGTATTTGGGCAGAGCCGAACACTGAAGCTTTCTTT
TRBV20-1	-	TRBJ1-6	-	CSARKGGRGINSPLHF	TGCAGTGCTAGGAAGGGGGGGCGGGGGATCAATTCACCCCTCCACTTT
TRBV12-3/TRBV12-4	-	TRBJ2-3	-	CASSLGGVHTDTQYF	TGTGCCAGCAGTTTAGGCGGGGTGCACACAGATACGCAGTATTTT
TRBV12-3/TRBV12-4	many	TRBJ1-3	-	CASSFQGSGNTIYF	TGTGCCAGCAGTTTTCAGGGTTCGGGAAACACCATATATTTT
TRBV5-4	-	TRBJ2-3	-	CASSPDGGPRAQYF	TGTGCCAGCAGTCCCGACGGAGGTCCCAGAGCGCAGTATTTT
TRBV7-4	few	TRBJ2-7	TRBD2	CASERGEQYF	TGTGCCAGCGAGCGGGGCGAGCAGTACTTC
TRBV7-8	many	TRBJ1-1	-	CASSLFTVSEPEAFF	TGTGCCAGCAGCTTATTTACGGTCAGCGAACCTGAAGCTTTCTTT
TRBV7-2	many	TRBJ2-5	-	CASALPQAPTERETQYF	TGTGCCAGTGCCCTGCCTCAAGCGCCAACTGAACGAGAGACCCAGTACTTC
TRBV18	few	TRBJ1-4	-	CASSPLDSYVGEKLFF	TGTGCCAGCTCACCCCTAGACTCCTACGTCGGTGAAAAACTGTTTTTT
TRBV7-6	few	TRBJ2-4	TRBD2	CASSSGGGAKNIQYF	TGTGCCAGCAGCTCCGGCGGGGGGGCCAAAAACATTCAGTACTTC
TRBV20-1	-	TRBJ2-7	-	CSARERRERGEYTYEQYF	TGCAGTGCTAGAGAACGACGGGAGCGCGGGGAGTATACCTACGAGCAGTACTTC
TRBV7-2	many	TRBJ2-7	TRBD2	CASSILAGGCEQYF	TGTGCCAGCAGCATCCTAGCGGGGGGCTGCGAGCAGTACTTC
TRBV19	few	TRBJ2-1	-	CASSIAPGNNEQFF	TGTGCCAGTAGTATAGCCCCAGGGAACAATGAGCAGTTCTTC
TRBV2	-	TRBJ2-1	-	CASSDRVSRNEQFF	TGTGCCAGCAGTGACAGGGTATCTCGGAATGAGCAGTTCTTC
TRBV10-3	-	TRBJ1-2	-	CAISRTGSDTYGYTF	TGTGCCATCAGCAGAACAGGGAGTGATACCTATGGCTACACCTTC
TRBV7-8	many	TRBJ1-3	-	CASSNHDWGSGNTIYF	TGTGCCAGCAGCAATCACGACTGGGGCTCTGGAAACACCATATATTTT
TRBV7-9	-	TRBJ2-7	TRBD1	CASSLGAGGLTYEQYF	TGTGCCAGCAGCTTAGGAGCAGGGGGCTTAACCTACGAGCAGTACTTC
TRBV20-1	few	TRBJ1-5	-	CSARPGAETLSNQPQHF	TGCAGTGCTAGACCGGGAGCAGAGACCCTGAGCAATCAGCCCCAGCATTTT
TRBV2	-	TRBJ2-6	-	CASSGTQVLTF	TGTGCCAGTTCCGGGACACAAGTCCTGACTTTC
TRBV19	-	TRBJ1-6	-	CAAGSPLHF	TGTGCCGCTGGATCACCCCTCCACTTT
TRBV2	-	TRBJ2-1	TRBD2	CATILAGGSNEQFF	TGTGCCACCATACTAGCGGGGGGCTCTAATGAGCAGTTCTTC
TRBV6-5	few	TRBJ2-3	TRBD1	CASSINRGADTQYF	TGTGCCAGCAGTATAAACAGGGGGGCAGATACGCAGTATTTT
TRBV5-1	-	TRBJ2-2	-	CASRLGGWTNAGELFF	TGCGCCAGCCGACTGGGAGGCTGGACGAATGCCGGGGAGCTGTTTTTT
TRBV4-2	few	TRBJ2-1	-	CASSQAENEQFF	TGTGCCAGCAGCCAAGCCGAGAATGAGCAGTTCTTC
TRBV7-8	few	TRBJ2-1	TRBD2	CASSLGGTSGNEQFF	TGTGCCAGCAGCTTAGGGGGGACTAGCGGCAATGAGCAGTTCTTC
TRBV7-9	-	TRBJ2-1	-	CASSPRGLGNEQFF	TGTGCCAGCAGCCCCAGGGGTCTGGGCAATGAGCAGTTCTTC
TRBV4-2	few	TRBJ2-1	TRBD1	CASSPDRVNEQFF	TGTGCCAGCAGTCCAGACAGGGTAAATGAGCAGTTCTTC
TRBV14	-	TRBJ1-1	-	CASSQVREATEAFF	TGTGCCAGCAGCCAAGTCAGGGAGGCCACTGAAGCTTTCTTT
TRBV25-1	many	TRBJ1-6	-	CASSEYNSPLHF	TGTGCCAGCAGTGAATATAATTCACCCCTCCACTTT
TRBV20-1	-	TRBJ1-2	TRBD1	CSARDGGTVYGYTF	TGCAGTGCTAGAGATGGGGGGACAGTCTATGGCTACACCTTC
TRBV2	-	TRBJ2-4	TRBD1	CASSGKGAGNIQYF	TGTGCCAGCAGTGGGAAGGGGGCTGGAAACATTCAGTACTTC
TRBV2	-	TRBJ2-1	-	CASSESELSYNEQFF	TGTGCCAGCAGTGAATCGGAACTCTCCTACAATGAGCAGTTCTTC
TRBV27	-	TRBJ1-1	-	CASWRGNTEAFF	TGTGCCAGTTGGAGGGGAAACACTGAAGCTTTCTTT
TRBV4-1	-	TRBJ1-1	-	CASSHDGESGNTEAFF	TGCGCCAGCAGCCATGATGGGGAGTCGGGGAACACTGAAGCTTTCTTT
TRBV6-2/TRBV6-3	-	TRBJ1-1	TRBD1	CASSYAGQGDTEAFF	TGTGCCAGCAGTTATGCTGGCCAGGGGGACACTGAAGCTTTCTTT
TRBV27	many	TRBJ1-6	TRBD1	CASSPQDRGWSPLHF	TGTGCCAGCAGCCCTCAGGACAGGGGTTGGTCACCCCTCCACTTT
TRBV11-2	-	TRBJ2-1	-	CASSLVPARDNEQFF	TGTGCCAGCAGCTTAGTCCCGGCCAGAGACAATGAGCAGTTCTTC